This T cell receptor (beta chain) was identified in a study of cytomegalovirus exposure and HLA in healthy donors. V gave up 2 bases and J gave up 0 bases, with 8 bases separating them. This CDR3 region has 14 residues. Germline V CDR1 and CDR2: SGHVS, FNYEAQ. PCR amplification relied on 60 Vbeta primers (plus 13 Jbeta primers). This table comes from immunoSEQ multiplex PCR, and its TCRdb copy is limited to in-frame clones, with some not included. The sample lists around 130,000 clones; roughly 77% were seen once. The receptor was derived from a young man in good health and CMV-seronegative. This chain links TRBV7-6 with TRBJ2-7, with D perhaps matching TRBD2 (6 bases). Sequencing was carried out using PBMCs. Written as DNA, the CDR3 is TGTGCCAGCAGCTTACAGGGACTCTCCTACGAGCAGTACTTC. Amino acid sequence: CASSLQGLSYEQYF.